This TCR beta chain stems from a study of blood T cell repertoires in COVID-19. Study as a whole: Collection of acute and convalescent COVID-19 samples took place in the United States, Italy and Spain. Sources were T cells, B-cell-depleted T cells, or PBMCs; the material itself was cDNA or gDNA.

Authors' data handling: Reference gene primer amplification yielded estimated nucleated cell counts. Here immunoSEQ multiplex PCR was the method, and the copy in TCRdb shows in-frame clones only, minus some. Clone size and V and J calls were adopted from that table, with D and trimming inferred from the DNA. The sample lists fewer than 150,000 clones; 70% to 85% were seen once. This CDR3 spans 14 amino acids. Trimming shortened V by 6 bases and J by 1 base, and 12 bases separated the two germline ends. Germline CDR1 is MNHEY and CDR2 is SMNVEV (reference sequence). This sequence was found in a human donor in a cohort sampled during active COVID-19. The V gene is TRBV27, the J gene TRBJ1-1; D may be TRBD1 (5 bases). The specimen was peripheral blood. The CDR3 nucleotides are TGTGCCAGCAGCGCAGGGTTTGGGAACACTGAAGCTTTCTTT. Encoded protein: CASSAGFGNTEAFF.